The present entry profiles one T cell receptor (beta chain) with its context. This clone was observed a single time. Its antigen is still unknown. Base qualities were left out, and no much larger clone turns up one base away. Measured from the cysteine to the phenylalanine, the CDR3 is 13 residues long. Kept here is only the CDR3 DNA, which spans 39 bases and is read in frame from base 1. V ends up 7 bases short and J 3 bases short, with an unmatched junction base count of 2. Per the germline V gene, MDHEN is the CDR1 and SYDVKM is the CDR2. The collaborating institutions used their own protocols to collect whole blood in K2EDTA tubes. For TCRbeta analysis, collaborator samples were shipped as frozen whole blood, as isolated PBMCs, or as DNA extracted from either sample type. This sample was taken from a study of blood T cell repertoires in COVID-19 (dated by TCRdb to the early 2020s). Regarding the research as a whole: Collaborator samples came from the United States, Italy and Spain and covered acute and convalescent phases of COVID-19. A de-identified subject ID, COVID-19 status, age in years and sex were almost always included in the sample metadata. The samples were drawn from two sources: the first 160 participants of the ongoing ImmuneRACE study, and 1,200 or so subjects contributed by 6 global collaborators. The material from the prospective study consisted of cDNA or gDNA derived from T cells, B-cell-depleted T cells, or PBMCs. HLA class I and class II types, where available, came from metadata supplied by the sample provider rather than from assay-based typing. Deeply sampled blood TCRbeta repertoires from subjects exposed to, actively infected with, or recovered from COVID-19 were included in the dataset. The repertoires were made available in a free public database intended to serve as a resource for research on the immune response to SARS-CoV-2. On the study overall, not on this receptor specifically: Clinical and demographic metadata were provided uncurated, with the amount varying by source and participant.

TCRbeta CDR3 regions were amplified from genomic DNA by means of the immunoSEQ Assay, a bias-controlled multiplex PCR. The original pipeline was this. Nucleated cell counts per sample were estimated from amplification of reference gene primers within the assay. To quantify the absolute abundance of each unique TCRbeta CDR3 rearrangement, sequence reads were collapsed and filtered. For each sample, productive Simpson clonality was calculated as the square root of Simpson's diversity index across productive rearrangements. In TCRdb, the immuneACCESS table is reduced to in-frame sequences with V and J assigned. These tables do not hold every clone; where another copy was compared, an unresolved V gene accounts for under half, and the others remain unexplained. The DNA gave D and trimming, while V, J and clone size come from that table. The sample table holds 350,000 or so clones, of which around 89% were seen once. 6% to 7.5% of the sample belongs to the ten largest clones.

The V and J genes are TRBV28 and TRBJ2-1; TRBD2 lines up with 8 middle nucleotides. The sequencing input was peripheral blood. This TCR was recovered from a man between 18 and 35 years old with active or convalescent COVID-19. The DNA sequence is TGTGCCAGCAAAGCGGGGGACTACAATGAGCAGTTCTTC. The translation is CASKAGDYNEQFF.